The sequence of this T cell receptor (beta chain) was determined in a study of T cell repertoires in cytomegalovirus infection (dated by TCRdb to about 2019). About the investigation overall: Recently identified HLA-C-restricted CMV epitopes, whose presentation resists viral immunomodulation, were targeted by peptide stimulations together with well-studied HLA-B-restricted epitopes. Donor HLA type was relevant to the analysis, because carriage of CMV infection together with the matching HLA type was indicated by public TCR beta signatures. Beyond this particular receptor, the publication reports: The ex vivo response was dominated by HLA-C-restricted CMV-specific TCR beta clonotypes, which also provided the single most frequent clonotype in two of eight donors. Carriers of CMV infection plus the relevant HLA type were discriminated by the cumulative frequency of public TCR beta family members in the study cohort and in an independent 352-donor cohort.

The meaning of the sample's treatment or condition label: in vitro stimulation with specific CMV peptide epitopes to enrich CMV-specific T cells. The germline V gene (reference sequence) sets CDR1 to SGHKS and CDR2 to YYEKEE. The CDR3 has 14 amino acids, counting the end cysteine and phenylalanine. Just CDR3 DNA is preserved here, 42 bases in frame from base 1. The V and J ends are trimmed by 2 bases and 1 base, leaving 9 bases between them. Sequencing took place on an Illumina HiSeq 1500. Clones were called with MiXCR by TCRdb after fastp trimmed the public reads at Q25, and only in-frame beta chains were retained. Each entry is one CDR3 protein sequence, shown with its most common DNA and genes. Within this sample are approximately 110,000 distinct CDR3 sequences, with roughly 40% of them counted one time only. The ten largest clones add up to less than 80% of the sample. In regard to this clonotype: This clone's antigen is unknown. No per-base quality is available; no much larger clone lies one base away.

The receptor's source is a human donor in good health (CMV status not recorded). Some clones in this sample may be carry-over from other donors' samples. The sample here was CD8+ T cells from cultured PBMCs, taken from culture after CMV antigen stimulation. Recombination joined TRBV5-5 with TRBJ1-2; the best D guess is TRBD1, with 5 bases matching. The CDR3 region has the sequence CASSFGGSNYGYTF. In nucleotide form, the sequence is TGTGCCAGCAGCTTCGGGGGAAGTAACTATGGCTACACCTTC.